These T cell receptor beta chains were read from a single sample in a study of blood T cell repertoires in COVID-19. Libraries were prepared by immunoSEQ multiplex PCR; TCRdb keeps only in-frame clonotypes and omits some of them. Here the sample spans 70,000 to 95,000 clones, under 90% being singletons. The sequencing sample was made of peripheral blood. These receptors were obtained from a human donor with active COVID-19. The donor label of this sample is uncertain. The CDR3 runs from the conserved cysteine through the conserved F or W. The order of the fields is V gene, D gene, J gene, clone size, CDR3 protein, CDR3 DNA. A D gene is named only where the DNA matches it firmly. Some rows mark clone size as missing; the rest say once, few, many or name a class of expanded clone.

TRBV6-2/TRBV6-3	-	TRBJ1-6	-	CASSYSTTDTSPLHF	TGTGCCAGCAGTTACTCTACAACCGATACCTCACCCCTCCACTTT
TRBV10-3	-	TRBJ1-3	-	CATQDGKLGNTIYF	TGTGCCACCCAAGACGGGAAACTTGGAAACACCATATATTTT
TRBV27	-	TRBJ2-2	-	CASSLRVSNTGELFF	TGTGCCAGCAGTTTACGGGTTTCGAACACCGGGGAGCTGTTTTTT
TRBV3-1/TRBV3-2	-	TRBJ2-3	-	CASSHEPWPDTQYF	TGTGCCAGCAGCCACGAACCATGGCCAGATACGCAGTATTTT
TRBV4-1	-	TRBJ1-5	-	CASSQRGGNNQPQHF	TGCGCCAGCAGCCAGAGGGGGGGGAACAATCAGCCCCAGCATTTT
TRBV24-1	-	TRBJ2-2	-	CATSDKTGRDTGELFF	TGTGCCACCAGTGACAAGACAGGAAGGGACACCGGGGAGCTGTTTTTT
TRBV7-9	-	TRBJ2-5	-	CASSPGLTQETQYF	TGTGCCAGCAGCCCCGGACTTACACAAGAGACCCAGTACTTC
TRBV7-9	-	TRBJ2-7	-	CASSPVPSGGAGYEQYF	TGTGCCAGCAGCCCAGTCCCGTCGGGGGGCGCGGGTTACGAGCAGTACTTC
TRBV14	-	TRBJ1-1	-	CASSQLRAGTREAFF	TGTGCCAGCAGCCAACTTCGGGCGGGTACCCGCGAAGCTTTCTTT
TRBV28	TRBD1	TRBJ2-5	-	CASSPGGQVLRETQYF	TGTGCCAGCAGCCCAGGTGGACAGGTCCTCCGGGAGACCCAGTACTTC
TRBV5-1	TRBD1	TRBJ1-4	-	CASSRTGSEEKLFF	TGCGCCAGCAGCCGGACAGGCTCCGAAGAAAAACTGTTTTTT
TRBV7-6	-	TRBJ1-1	-	CASSKEGRSMNTEAFF	TGTGCCAGCAGCAAGGAGGGTCGGAGCATGAACACTGAAGCTTTCTTT
TRBV5-6	TRBD1	TRBJ2-7	few	CASSSDRGDEQYF	TGTGCCAGCAGCTCCGACAGGGGGGACGAGCAGTACTTC
TRBV5-1	TRBD2	TRBJ2-1	once	CASSLGQLAGPNNEQFF	TGCGCCAGCAGCTTGGGTCAACTAGCGGGGCCAAACAATGAGCAGTTCTTC
TRBV6-2/TRBV6-3	-	TRBJ2-3	once	CASSLTGTDTQYF	TGTGCCAGCAGTTTGACAGGCACAGATACGCAGTATTTT
TRBV2	TRBD1	TRBJ2-5	-	CASSVSHRGHQETQYF	TGTGCCAGCAGTGTATCCCACAGGGGGCATCAAGAGACCCAGTACTTC
TRBV7-2	-	TRBJ2-5	-	CASSLRAQGRYQETQYF	TGTGCCAGCAGCTTAAGGGCTCAGGGCAGGTACCAAGAGACCCAGTACTTC
TRBV5-1	-	TRBJ1-2	-	CASSLVGATEGYTF	TGCGCCAGCAGCTTGGTGGGGGCCACGGAAGGCTACACCTTC
TRBV7-2	-	TRBJ2-3	-	CASSLAFDTDTQYF	TGTGCCAGCAGCTTGGCCTTTGACACAGATACGCAGTATTTT
TRBV7-8	-	TRBJ2-7	-	CASSVSRETGEQYF	TGTGCCAGCAGCGTGAGCAGGGAAACTGGAGAGCAGTACTTC
TRBV5-5	-	TRBJ2-5	-	CASSRSRETQYF	TGTGCCAGCAGCCGGAGCCGGGAGACCCAGTACTTC
TRBV7-6	TRBD1	TRBJ1-5	-	CASSLRQGPAGSNQPQHF	TGTGCCAGCAGCCTGAGACAGGGGCCCGCCGGCAGCAATCAGCCCCAGCATTTT
TRBV24-1	TRBD1	TRBJ2-2	few	CATGDRGRTIGELFF	TGTGCCACGGGGGACAGGGGGCGAACGATCGGGGAGCTGTTTTTT
TRBV10-3	TRBD1	TRBJ2-3	-	CAISGQGSTDTQYF	TGTGCCATCAGTGGACAGGGAAGCACAGATACGCAGTATTTT
TRBV19	TRBD1	TRBJ1-1	-	CASSSATGGFMNTEAFF	TGTGCCAGTAGTTCGGCGACAGGGGGCTTCATGAACACTGAAGCTTTCTTT
TRBV13	-	TRBJ2-2	-	CASSLATGELFF	TGTGCCAGCAGTCTAGCGACCGGGGAGCTGTTTTTT
TRBV2	-	TRBJ1-1	once	CASTDDSSNTEAFF	TGTGCCAGCACCGACGACAGCTCGAACACTGAAGCTTTCTTT
TRBV3-1/TRBV3-2	-	TRBJ1-4	-	CASSQAAGFNEKLFF	TGTGCCAGCAGCCAAGCGGCGGGTTTCAATGAAAAACTGTTTTTT
TRBV5-1	-	TRBJ2-1	-	CASSLEAGYNEQFF	TGCGCCAGCAGCTTGGAGGCAGGCTACAATGAGCAGTTCTTC
TRBV25-1	-	TRBJ1-2	-	CASSGELGTRANYGYTF	TGTGCCAGCAGTGGGGAGTTGGGGACACGCGCTAACTATGGCTACACCTTC
TRBV6-5	-	TRBJ1-2	-	CASSPSVSGGYTF	TGTGCCAGCAGCCCCTCGGTGTCGGGTGGCTACACCTTC
TRBV14	-	TRBJ1-6	-	CASSRDFSNSPLHF	TGTGCCAGCAGTCGGGACTTTTCCAATTCACCCCTCCACTTT
TRBV7-2	-	TRBJ2-2	-	CASSTGLNTGELFF	TGTGCCAGCAGCACGGGACTTAACACCGGGGAGCTGTTTTTT
TRBV2	-	TRBJ1-4	-	CASSGQGGEKLFF	TGTGCCAGCAGTGGGCAGGGTGGCGAAAAACTGTTTTTT
TRBV2	-	TRBJ1-5	-	CASSSDRNQPQHF	TGTGCCAGCAGTAGCGACAGGAATCAGCCCCAGCATTTT
TRBV27	-	TRBJ1-5	few	CASSPTGGSRTSNQPQHF	TGTGCCAGCAGTCCAACGGGAGGTAGCCGAACTAGCAATCAGCCCCAGCATTTT
TRBV7-9	-	TRBJ1-4	-	CASSLEAGTNEKLFF	TGTGCCAGCAGCTTAGAGGCAGGCACTAATGAAAAACTGTTTTTT
TRBV7-2	TRBD1	TRBJ1-5	-	CASSLAGTVNQPQHF	TGTGCCAGCAGCTTAGCCGGGACAGTCAATCAGCCCCAGCATTTT
TRBV3-1/TRBV3-2	-	TRBJ2-1	-	CASSQDPGLWNEQFF	TGTGCCAGCAGCCAAGATCCAGGGCTATGGAATGAGCAGTTCTTC
TRBV9	-	TRBJ1-1	-	CASSVGGRANTEAFF	TGTGCCAGCAGCGTAGGCGGCAGGGCGAACACTGAAGCTTTCTTT
TRBV19	-	TRBJ1-1	-	CASSSHRINTEAFF	TGTGCCAGTAGTAGCCACAGGATTAACACTGAAGCTTTCTTT
TRBV5-1	-	TRBJ2-1	-	CASNDRPLTYNEQFF	TGCGCCAGCAACGACAGGCCCCTCACCTACAATGAGCAGTTCTTC
TRBV27	TRBD2	TRBJ2-7	-	CASRPLAGGPYEQYF	TGTGCCAGCAGACCCTTAGCGGGGGGGCCCTACGAGCAGTACTTC
TRBV2	TRBD1	TRBJ2-7	-	CASSPRTGIYEQYF	TGTGCCAGCAGTCCCCGGACAGGGATCTACGAGCAGTACTTC
TRBV6-2/TRBV6-3	-	TRBJ1-6	-	CASSSGQSSYNSPLHF	TGTGCCAGCAGTTCCGGACAGAGCTCCTATAATTCACCCCTCCACTTT
TRBV7-8	-	TRBJ2-1	-	CASSLREPGSNEQFF	TGTGCCAGCAGCTTGAGGGAGCCAGGCTCCAATGAGCAGTTCTTC
TRBV7-2	-	TRBJ2-1	-	CASSFGTPYNEQFF	TGTGCCAGCAGCTTCGGGACTCCCTACAATGAGCAGTTCTTC
TRBV6-4	TRBD2	TRBJ2-1	-	CASSDLATSVDEQFF	TGTGCCAGCAGTGACTTGGCTACTAGCGTTGATGAGCAGTTCTTC
TRBV4-3	TRBD1	TRBJ2-2	once	CASSQGTGTGGNTGELFF	TGCGCCAGCAGCCAAGGGACTGGGACAGGGGGCAACACCGGGGAGCTGTTTTTT
TRBV3-1/TRBV3-2	TRBD2	TRBJ2-5	-	CASSQDWLAGASGETQYF	TGTGCCAGCAGCCAAGATTGGCTAGCGGGGGCCTCCGGGGAGACCCAGTACTTC
TRBV6-8	-	TRBJ2-4	once	CASSYSRQGPLSKNIQYF	TGTGCCAGCAGTTACTCGCGGCAGGGCCCGTTGTCCAAAAACATTCAGTACTTC
TRBV20-1	-	TRBJ1-4	-	CSASNLQRATTNEKLFF	TGCAGTGCTAGTAACCTTCAGAGGGCTACAACTAATGAAAAACTGTTTTTT
TRBV5-1	-	TRBJ1-2	-	CASSLAEGPLYGYTF	TGCGCCAGCAGCTTGGCCGAGGGTCCTCTATATGGCTACACCTTC
TRBV5-1	-	TRBJ1-1	-	CASSKTGSTEAFF	TGCGCCAGCAGCAAAACAGGGAGCACTGAAGCTTTCTTT